This T cell receptor beta chain was found in a study of OX40 agonist ivuxolimab in advanced cancers. Germline V gene sequence: CDR1 LNHDA, CDR2 SQIVND (reference sequence). This CDR3 contains 15 residues. Between the trimmed V and J ends, which lost 3 bases and 4 bases, there was a span of 13 bases. The assay was immunoSEQ multiplex PCR, and TCRdb's table has in-frame clones only and misses some. The sample comprises fewer than 65,000 clones, roughly 84% of which are singletons, and roughly 27% rests with the top ten. Sequenced here: CD4+ or CD8+ T cells sorted from blood, sampled in a trial of the OX40 agonist ivuxolimab. The TCR was taken from an adult with an advanced solid tumor such as melanoma, head and neck, liver or kidney cancer. The chain has TRBV19 and TRBJ2-1, with D perhaps matching TRBD2 (5 bases). Here the CDR3 reads CASSIGGRSYNEQFF. The CDR3 DNA reads TGTGCCAGTAGTATCGGCGGGCGCTCTTACAATGAGCAGTTCTTC.